A selection of T cell receptor beta chains follows, all from one sample in a study of shared clonotypes between healthy human individuals. Here immunoSEQ multiplex PCR was the method, and the copy in TCRdb shows in-frame clones only, minus some. The sample holds 600,000 to 750,000 clones, 80% to 95% seen once. The specimen sequenced was memory CD8+ T cells from PBMCs. Receptor source: a man between 18 and 35 years old in good health. Some clones in this sample may be carry-over from other donors' samples. The CDR3 runs from the conserved cysteine through the conserved F or W. A D gene is named only where the DNA matches it firmly. Some rows mark clone size as missing; the rest say once, few, many or name a class of expanded clone.

v_call,d_call,j_call,clone_size,cdr3_aa,cdr3_nt
TRBV9,NA,TRBJ2-7,NA,CASSLGRSSREQYF,TGTGCCAGCAGCCTGGGACGTAGCTCGAGGGAGCAGTACTTC
TRBV27,NA,TRBJ1-5,NA,CASSTLSQPQHF,TGTGCCAGCAGTACACTGAGTCAGCCCCAGCATTTT
TRBV11-2,TRBD2,TRBJ2-5,NA,CASSYPTSGYQETQYF,TGTGCCAGCAGCTACCCGACTAGCGGGTACCAAGAGACCCAGTACTTC
TRBV6-6,NA,TRBJ2-1,NA,CASRAPDNEQFF,TGTGCCAGCAGGGCACCGGATAATGAGCAGTTCTTC
TRBV15,NA,TRBJ1-2,NA,CATSREDSRERYGYTF,TGTGCCACCAGCAGAGAGGACAGCAGGGAGAGATATGGCTACACCTTC
TRBV27,NA,TRBJ2-3,once,CASSLTYTEGDPTDTQYF,TGTGCCAGCAGTTTAACATATACCGAGGGAGACCCTACGGATACGCAGTATTTT
TRBV2,NA,TRBJ1-5,NA,CASSVGQSYSNQPQHF,TGTGCCAGCTCGGTGGGGCAGAGCTATAGCAATCAGCCCCAGCATTTT
TRBV15,NA,TRBJ2-2,NA,CATSRVGGHLWANGELFF,TGTGCCACCAGCAGAGTAGGCGGACATTTATGGGCAAACGGGGAGCTGTTTTTT
TRBV27,NA,TRBJ2-7,once,CASSLSGQSSYEQYF,TGTGCCAGCAGTTTATCGGGGCAGAGCTCCTACGAGCAGTACTTC
TRBV27,NA,TRBJ1-5,NA,CASMVQGSNQPQHF,TGTGCCAGCATGGTACAGGGTAGCAATCAGCCCCAGCATTTT
TRBV29-1,NA,TRBJ2-7,NA,CSVEGDGDYEQYF,TGCAGCGTTGAAGGGGACGGTGACTACGAGCAGTACTTC
TRBV5-4,TRBD2,TRBJ2-5,NA,CASSSGLAGKETQYF,TGTGCCAGCAGCTCTGGACTAGCGGGGAAAGAGACCCAGTACTTC
TRBV6-1,TRBD2,TRBJ2-2,NA,CASQGLAANTGELFF,TGTGCCAGCCAGGGACTAGCGGCGAACACCGGGGAGCTGTTTTTT
TRBV18,TRBD1,TRBJ1-2,once,CASSPLAGGGWNDYGYTF,TGTGCCAGCTCACCTCTTGCAGGGGGTGGGTGGAACGACTATGGCTACACCTTC
TRBV28,TRBD2,TRBJ2-5,NA,CASIATSGFRETQYF,TGTGCCAGCATTGCGACTAGCGGCTTTAGGGAGACCCAGTACTTC
TRBV7-8,NA,TRBJ1-4,NA,CASSLPLGGMGEKLFF,TGTGCCAGCAGCTTACCCTTGGGGGGGATGGGTGAAAAACTGTTTTTT
TRBV7-9,TRBD1,TRBJ2-7,NA,CASSPTTGQYYEQYF,TGTGCCAGCAGCCCAACTACGGGACAGTACTACGAGCAGTACTTC
TRBV7-8,NA,TRBJ2-5,NA,CASSLLGGGVVSGWAQYF,TGTGCCAGCAGCTTACTTGGCGGCGGGGTGGTTTCGGGGTGGGCCCAGTACTTC
TRBV7-9,NA,TRBJ2-7,NA,CASSLARDHPDEQYF,TGTGCCAGCAGCTTGGCAAGGGACCACCCAGACGAGCAGTACTTC
TRBV7-9,NA,TRBJ1-1,few,CASSPTVPEAFF,TGTGCCAGCAGCCCGACCGTGCCTGAAGCTTTCTTT
TRBV6-5,TRBD1,TRBJ2-7,NA,CASSSPGQGWQYF,TGTGCCAGCAGTTCCCCGGGACAGGGGTGGCAGTACTTC
TRBV7-9,NA,TRBJ2-7,once,CASSDLTPDYEQYF,TGTGCCAGCAGCGATCTGACACCAGACTACGAGCAGTACTTC
TRBV7-9,NA,TRBJ2-7,NA,CASSSPGVSSYEQYF,TGTGCCAGCAGCTCGCCAGGGGTCAGCTCCTACGAGCAGTACTTC
TRBV19,TRBD2,TRBJ2-1,NA,CASRTSGITTSSYNEQFF,TGTGCCAGTAGGACTAGCGGGATCACAACAAGCTCCTACAATGAGCAGTTCTTC
TRBV27,TRBD1,TRBJ2-6,NA,CASKTGGASGANVLTF,TGTGCCAGCAAAACAGGGGGTGCTTCTGGGGCCAACGTCCTGACTTTC
TRBV6-5,TRBD2,TRBJ2-7,NA,CASSSGLAGLYF,TGTGCCAGCAGCTCGGGACTAGCGGGCCTTTACTTC
TRBV7-8,TRBD2,TRBJ2-2,NA,CASSLGAGGLTGELFF,TGTGCCAGCAGCTTAGGAGCGGGAGGGCTCACCGGGGAGCTGTTTTTT
TRBV9,TRBD1,TRBJ1-4,NA,CASSVLDRDPTNEKLFF,TGTGCCAGCAGCGTACTGGACAGGGACCCAACTAATGAAAAACTGTTTTTT
TRBV18,NA,TRBJ2-7,NA,CASSPIEVRSYEQYF,TGTGCCAGCTCACCAATAGAGGTTAGGTCCTACGAGCAGTACTTC
TRBV27,TRBD1,TRBJ1-2,once,CASRENRGNYGYTF,TGTGCCAGCAGGGAAAACAGGGGAAACTATGGCTACACCTTC
TRBV12-2,NA,TRBJ1-1,NA,CASRPGPEAFF,TGTGCAAGTCGCCCCGGACCTGAAGCTTTCTTT
TRBV7-2,NA,TRBJ2-3,once,CASSLENTDTQYF,TGTGCCAGCAGCTTAGAAAACACAGATACGCAGTATTTT
TRBV15,NA,TRBJ2-5,NA,CATSPGRAYETQYF,TGTGCCACCAGCCCCGGTCGGGCTTACGAGACCCAGTACTTC
TRBV5-1,NA,TRBJ1-1,NA,CASSPTSNMNTEAFF,TGCGCCAGCAGCCCCACGAGCAACATGAACACTGAAGCTTTCTTT
TRBV11-2,NA,TRBJ1-1,NA,CASSLDQQLNTEAFF,TGTGCCAGCAGCTTAGACCAACAGCTGAACACTGAAGCTTTCTTT
TRBV5-5,TRBD1,TRBJ2-7,once,CASSSPGQDYEQYF,TGTGCCAGCAGCTCTCCGGGACAGGATTACGAGCAGTACTTC
TRBV10-3,NA,TRBJ1-1,NA,CAISGGAEAFF,TGTGCCATCAGTGGGGGGGCGGAAGCTTTCTTT
TRBV11-2,NA,TRBJ2-7,once,CASSPTLGGAHYEQYF,TGTGCCAGCAGCCCAACGCTAGGTGGGGCCCACTACGAGCAGTACTTC
TRBV10-1,NA,TRBJ2-7,NA,CASSEFSSRSYEQYF,TGCGCCAGCAGTGAATTCTCGTCTCGCTCCTACGAGCAGTACTTC